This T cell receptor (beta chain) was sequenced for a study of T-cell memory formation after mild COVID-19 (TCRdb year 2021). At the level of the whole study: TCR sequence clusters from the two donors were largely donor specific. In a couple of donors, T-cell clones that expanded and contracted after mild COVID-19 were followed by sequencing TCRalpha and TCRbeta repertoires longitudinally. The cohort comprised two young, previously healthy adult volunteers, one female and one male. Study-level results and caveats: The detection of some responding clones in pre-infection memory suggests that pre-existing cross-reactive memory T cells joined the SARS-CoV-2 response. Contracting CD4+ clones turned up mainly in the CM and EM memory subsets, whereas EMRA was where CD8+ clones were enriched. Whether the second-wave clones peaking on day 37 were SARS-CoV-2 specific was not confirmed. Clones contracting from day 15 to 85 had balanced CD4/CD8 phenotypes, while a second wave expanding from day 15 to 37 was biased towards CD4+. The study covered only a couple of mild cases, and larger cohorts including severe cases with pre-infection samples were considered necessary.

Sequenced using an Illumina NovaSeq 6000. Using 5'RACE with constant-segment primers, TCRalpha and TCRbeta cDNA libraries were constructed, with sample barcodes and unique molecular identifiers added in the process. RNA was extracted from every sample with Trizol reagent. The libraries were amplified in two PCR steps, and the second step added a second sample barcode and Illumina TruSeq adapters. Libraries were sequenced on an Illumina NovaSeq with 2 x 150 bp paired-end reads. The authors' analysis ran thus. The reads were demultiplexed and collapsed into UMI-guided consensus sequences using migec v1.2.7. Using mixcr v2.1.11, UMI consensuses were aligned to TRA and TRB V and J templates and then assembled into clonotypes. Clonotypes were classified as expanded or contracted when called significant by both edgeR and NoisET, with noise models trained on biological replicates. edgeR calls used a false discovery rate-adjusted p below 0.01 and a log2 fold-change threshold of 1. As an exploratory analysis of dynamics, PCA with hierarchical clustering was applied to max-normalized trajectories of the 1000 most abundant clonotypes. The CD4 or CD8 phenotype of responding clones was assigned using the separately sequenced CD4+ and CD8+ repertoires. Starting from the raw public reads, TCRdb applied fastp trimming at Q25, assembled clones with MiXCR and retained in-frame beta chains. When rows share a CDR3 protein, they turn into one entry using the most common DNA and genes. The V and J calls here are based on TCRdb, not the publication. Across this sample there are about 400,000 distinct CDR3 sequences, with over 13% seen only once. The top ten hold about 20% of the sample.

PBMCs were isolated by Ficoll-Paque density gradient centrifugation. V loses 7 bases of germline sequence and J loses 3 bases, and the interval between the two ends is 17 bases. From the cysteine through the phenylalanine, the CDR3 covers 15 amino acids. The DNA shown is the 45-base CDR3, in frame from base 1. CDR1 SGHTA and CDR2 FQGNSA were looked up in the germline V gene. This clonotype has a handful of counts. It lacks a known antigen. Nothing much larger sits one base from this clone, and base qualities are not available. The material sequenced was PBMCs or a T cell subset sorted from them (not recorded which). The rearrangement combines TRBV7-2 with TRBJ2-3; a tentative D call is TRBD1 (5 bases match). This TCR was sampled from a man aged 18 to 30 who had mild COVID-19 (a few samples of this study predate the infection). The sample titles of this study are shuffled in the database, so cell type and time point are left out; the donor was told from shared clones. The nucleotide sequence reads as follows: TGTGCCAGCACCTCCCCGGCAGGGTTAACAGATACGCAGTATTTT. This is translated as CASTSPAGLTDTQYF.